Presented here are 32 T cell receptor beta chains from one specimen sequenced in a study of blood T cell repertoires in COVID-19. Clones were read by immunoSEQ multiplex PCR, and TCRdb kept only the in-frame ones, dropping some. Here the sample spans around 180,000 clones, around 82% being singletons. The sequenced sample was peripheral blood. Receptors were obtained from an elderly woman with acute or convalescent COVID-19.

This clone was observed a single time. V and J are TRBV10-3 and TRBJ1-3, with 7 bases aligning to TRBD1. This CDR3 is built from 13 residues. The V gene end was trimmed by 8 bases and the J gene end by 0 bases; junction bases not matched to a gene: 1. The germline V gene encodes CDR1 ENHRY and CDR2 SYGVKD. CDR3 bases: TGTGCCATCGGGACAGCCTCTGGAAACACCATATATTTT. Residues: CAIGTASGNTIYF.

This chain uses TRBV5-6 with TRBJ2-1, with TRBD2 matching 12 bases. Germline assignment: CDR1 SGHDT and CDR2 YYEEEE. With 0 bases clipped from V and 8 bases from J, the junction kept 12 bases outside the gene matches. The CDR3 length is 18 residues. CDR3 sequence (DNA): TGTGCCAGCAGCTTGGCCAGCGCTAGCGGGAGGGTTAGGCATGAGCAGTTCTTC. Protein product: CASSLASASGRVRHEQFF. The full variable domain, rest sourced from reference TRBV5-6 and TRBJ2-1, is DAGVTQSPTHLIKTRGQQVTLRCSPKSGHDTVSWYQQALGQGPQFIFQYYEEEERQRGNFPDRFSGHQFPNYSSELNVNALLLGDSALYLCASSLASASGRVRHEQFFGPGTRLTVL.

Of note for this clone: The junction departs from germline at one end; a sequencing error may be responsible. DNA for the CDR3: TGTGCCAGCACCTTGGGTAGGCAGGTATACAATGAGCAGTTCTTC. This sequence encodes CASTLGRQVYNEQFF. The chain combines TRBV5-6 with TRBJ2-1; no definite D call. Germline values: CDR1 SGHDT, CDR2 YYEEEE. CDR3 length: 15 residues.

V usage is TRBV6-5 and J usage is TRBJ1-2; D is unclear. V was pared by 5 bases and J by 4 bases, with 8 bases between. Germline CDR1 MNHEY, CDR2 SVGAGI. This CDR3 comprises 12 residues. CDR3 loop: CASSTPGYGYTF. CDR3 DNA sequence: TGTGCCAGCAGTACCCCAGGCTATGGCTACACCTTC.

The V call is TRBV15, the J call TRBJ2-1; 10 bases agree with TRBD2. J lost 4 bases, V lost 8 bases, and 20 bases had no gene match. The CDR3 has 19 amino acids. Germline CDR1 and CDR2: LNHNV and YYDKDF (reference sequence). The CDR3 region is CATEAGTSGDTPLYNEQFF. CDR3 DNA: TGTGCCACCGAGGCAGGAACTAGCGGGGATACACCTCTTTACAATGAGCAGTTCTTC.

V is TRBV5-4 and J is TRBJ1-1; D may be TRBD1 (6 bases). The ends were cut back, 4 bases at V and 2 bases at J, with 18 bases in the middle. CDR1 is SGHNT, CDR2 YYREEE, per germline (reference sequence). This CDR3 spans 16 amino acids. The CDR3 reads CASSDIGGAPNTEAFF. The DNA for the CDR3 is TGTGCCAGCAGCGATATTGGGGGGGCGCCTAACACTGAAGCTTTCTTT.

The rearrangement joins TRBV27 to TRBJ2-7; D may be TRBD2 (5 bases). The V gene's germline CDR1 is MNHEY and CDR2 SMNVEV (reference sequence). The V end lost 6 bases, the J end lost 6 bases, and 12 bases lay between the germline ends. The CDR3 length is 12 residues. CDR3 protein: CASSLRTGEQYF. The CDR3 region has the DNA TGTGCCAGCAGCCTACGGACTGGCGAGCAGTACTTC.

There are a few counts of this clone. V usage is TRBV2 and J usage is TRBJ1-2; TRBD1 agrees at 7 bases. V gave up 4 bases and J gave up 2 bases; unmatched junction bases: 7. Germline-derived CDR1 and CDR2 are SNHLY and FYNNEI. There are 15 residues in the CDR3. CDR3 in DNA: TGTGCCAGCAGTGGGGACAGCGAGCAAAACTATGGCTACACCTTC. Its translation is CASSGDSEQNYGYTF.

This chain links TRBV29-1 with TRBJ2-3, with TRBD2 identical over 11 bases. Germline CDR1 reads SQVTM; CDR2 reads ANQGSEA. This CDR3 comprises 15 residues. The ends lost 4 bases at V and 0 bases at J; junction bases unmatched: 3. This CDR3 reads CSVARLAGSTDTQYF. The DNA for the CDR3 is TGCAGCGTTGCCCGACTAGCGGGGAGCACAGATACGCAGTATTTT.

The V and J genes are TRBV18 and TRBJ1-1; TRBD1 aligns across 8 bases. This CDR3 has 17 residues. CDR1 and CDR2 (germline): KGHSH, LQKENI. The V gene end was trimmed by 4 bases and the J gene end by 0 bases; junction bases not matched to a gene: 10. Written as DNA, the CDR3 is TGTGCCAGCTCACGCGTAACAGGGGGGCGGCTGAACACTGAAGCTTTCTTT. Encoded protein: CASSRVTGGRLNTEAFF. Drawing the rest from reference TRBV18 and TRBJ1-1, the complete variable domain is NAGVMQNPRHLVRRRGQEARLRCSPMKGHSHVYWYRQLPEEGLKFMVYLQKENIIDESGMPKERFSAEFPKEGPSILRIQQVVRGDSAAYFCASSRVTGGRLNTEAFFGQGTRLTVV.

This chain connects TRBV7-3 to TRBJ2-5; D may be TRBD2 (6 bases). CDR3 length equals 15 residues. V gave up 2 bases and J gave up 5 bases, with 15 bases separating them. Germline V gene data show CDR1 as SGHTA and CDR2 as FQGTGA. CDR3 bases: TGTGCCAGCAGCTTAGGAGGGAGTATTGAGGAGACCCAGTACTTC. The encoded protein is CASSLGGSIEETQYF.

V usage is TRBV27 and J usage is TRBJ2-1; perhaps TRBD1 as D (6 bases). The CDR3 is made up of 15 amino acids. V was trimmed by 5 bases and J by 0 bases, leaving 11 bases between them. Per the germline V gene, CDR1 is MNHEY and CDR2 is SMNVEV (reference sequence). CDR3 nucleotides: TGTGCCAGCAGTCTCAGGGACATCTCCTACAATGAGCAGTTCTTC. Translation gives CASSLRDISYNEQFF.

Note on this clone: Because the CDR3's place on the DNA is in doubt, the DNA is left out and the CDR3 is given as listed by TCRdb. The CDR3 loop is CASILDSSGANVLTF. The chain links TRBV2 to TRBJ2-6; TRBD1 is the table's D call, not checked against the DNA. CDR1 and CDR2 from the germline V gene are SNHLY and FYNNEI. The CDR3 extends over 15 residues, inclusive of both ends.

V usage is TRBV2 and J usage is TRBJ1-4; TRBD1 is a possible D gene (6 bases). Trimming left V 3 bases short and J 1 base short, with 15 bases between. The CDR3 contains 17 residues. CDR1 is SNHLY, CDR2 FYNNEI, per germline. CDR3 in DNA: TGTGCCAGCAGTGACGGCAGGGGACTACTAACTAATGAAAAACTGTTTTTT. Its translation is CASSDGRGLLTNEKLFF.

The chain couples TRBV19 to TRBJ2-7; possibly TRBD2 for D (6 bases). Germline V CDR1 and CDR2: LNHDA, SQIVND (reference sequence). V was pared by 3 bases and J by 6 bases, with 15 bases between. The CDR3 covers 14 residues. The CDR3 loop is CASSMILLGGEQYF. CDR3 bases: TGTGCCAGTAGTATGATATTGCTGGGGGGCGAGCAGTACTTC.

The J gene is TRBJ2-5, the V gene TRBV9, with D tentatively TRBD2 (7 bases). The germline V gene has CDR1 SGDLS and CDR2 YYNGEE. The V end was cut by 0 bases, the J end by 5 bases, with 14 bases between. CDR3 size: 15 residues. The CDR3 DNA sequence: TGTGCCAGCAGCGTAGCCGGGGGGCTACACGAGACCCAGTACTTC. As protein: CASSVAGGLHETQYF. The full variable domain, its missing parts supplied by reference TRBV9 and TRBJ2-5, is DSGVTQTPKHLITATGQRVTLRCSPRSGDLSVYWYQQSLDQGLQFLIQYYNGEERAKGNILERFSAQQFPDLHSELNLSSLELGDSALYFCASSVAGGLHETQYFGPGTRLLVL.

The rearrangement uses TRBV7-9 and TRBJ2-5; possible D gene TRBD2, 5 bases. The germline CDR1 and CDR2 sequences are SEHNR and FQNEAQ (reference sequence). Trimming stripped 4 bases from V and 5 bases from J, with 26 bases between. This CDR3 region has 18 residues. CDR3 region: CASSSDPWSRDNWETQYF. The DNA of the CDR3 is TGTGCCAGCAGCTCAGACCCTTGGAGCCGGGATAACTGGGAGACCCAGTACTTC.

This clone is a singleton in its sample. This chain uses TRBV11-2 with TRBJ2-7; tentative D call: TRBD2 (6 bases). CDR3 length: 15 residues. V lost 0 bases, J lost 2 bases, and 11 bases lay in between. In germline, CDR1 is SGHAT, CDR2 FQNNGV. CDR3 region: CASSLDSEGTYEQYF. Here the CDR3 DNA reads TGTGCCAGCAGCTTAGATTCGGAGGGCACCTACGAGCAGTACTTC. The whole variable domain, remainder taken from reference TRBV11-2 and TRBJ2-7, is EAGVAQSPRYKIIEKRQSVAFWCNPISGHATLYWYQQILGQGPKLLIQFQNNGVVDDSQLPKDRFSAERLKGVDSTLKIQPAKLEDSAVYLCASSLDSEGTYEQYFGPGTRLTVT.

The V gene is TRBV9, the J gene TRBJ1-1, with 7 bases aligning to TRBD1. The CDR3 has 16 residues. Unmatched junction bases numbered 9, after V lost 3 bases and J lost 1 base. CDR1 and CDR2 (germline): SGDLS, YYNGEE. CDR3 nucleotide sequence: TGTGCCAGCAGCGGACAGGGTGGATGGTCGAACACTGAAGCTTTCTTT. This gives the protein CASSGQGGWSNTEAFF.

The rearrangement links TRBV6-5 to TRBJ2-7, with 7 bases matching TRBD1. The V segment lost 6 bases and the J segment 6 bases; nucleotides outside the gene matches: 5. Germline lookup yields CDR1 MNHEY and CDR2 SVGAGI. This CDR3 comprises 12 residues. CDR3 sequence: CASRLRQGEQYF. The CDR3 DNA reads TGTGCCAGCAGGCTCCGACAGGGCGAGCAGTACTTC.

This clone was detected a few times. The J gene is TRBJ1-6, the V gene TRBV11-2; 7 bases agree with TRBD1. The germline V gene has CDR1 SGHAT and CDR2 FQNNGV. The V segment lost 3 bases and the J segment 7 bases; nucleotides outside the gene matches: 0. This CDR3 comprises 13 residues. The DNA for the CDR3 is TGTGCCAGCAGCTTGGGACAGAATTCACCCCTCCACTTT. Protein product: CASSLGQNSPLHF.

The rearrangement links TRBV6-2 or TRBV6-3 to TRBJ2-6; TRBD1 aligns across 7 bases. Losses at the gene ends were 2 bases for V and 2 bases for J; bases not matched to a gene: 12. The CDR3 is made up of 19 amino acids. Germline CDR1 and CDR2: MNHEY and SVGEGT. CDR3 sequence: CASSYPPGQLTTGANVLTF. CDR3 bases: TGTGCCAGCAGTTACCCTCCGGGACAGCTAACCACTGGGGCCAACGTCCTGACTTTC.

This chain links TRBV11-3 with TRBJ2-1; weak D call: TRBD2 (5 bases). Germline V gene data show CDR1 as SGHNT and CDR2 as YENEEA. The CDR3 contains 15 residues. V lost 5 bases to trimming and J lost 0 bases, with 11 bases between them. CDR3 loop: CASSAGGSSYNEQFF. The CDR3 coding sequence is TGTGCCAGCAGCGCCGGAGGAAGCTCCTACAATGAGCAGTTCTTC.

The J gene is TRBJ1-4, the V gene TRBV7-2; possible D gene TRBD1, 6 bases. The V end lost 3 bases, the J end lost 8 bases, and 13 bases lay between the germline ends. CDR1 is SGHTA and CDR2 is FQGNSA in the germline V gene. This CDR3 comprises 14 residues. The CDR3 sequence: CASSFQGFGEKLFF. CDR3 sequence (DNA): TGTGCCAGCAGCTTTCAGGGGTTTGGGGAAAAACTGTTTTTT. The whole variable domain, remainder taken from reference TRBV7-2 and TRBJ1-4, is GAGVSQSPSNKVTEKGKDVELRCDPISGHTALYWYRQSLGQGLEFLIYFQGNSAPDKSGLPSDRFSAERTGGSVSTLTIQRTQQEDSAVYLCASSFQGFGEKLFFGSGTQLSVL.

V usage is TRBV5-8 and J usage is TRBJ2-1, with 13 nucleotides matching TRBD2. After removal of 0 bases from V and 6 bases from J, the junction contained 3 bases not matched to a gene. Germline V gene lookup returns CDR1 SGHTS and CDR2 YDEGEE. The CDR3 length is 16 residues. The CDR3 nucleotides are TGTGCCAGCAGCTTGGCCAGACTAGCGGGGGGCAATGAGCAGTTCTTC. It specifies CASSLARLAGGNEQFF. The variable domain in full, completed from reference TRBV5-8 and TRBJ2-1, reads EAGVTQSPTHLIKTRGQQATLRCSPISGHTSVYWYQQALGLGLQFLLWYDEGEERNRGNFPPRFSGRQFPNYSSELNVNALELEDSALYLCASSLARLAGGNEQFFGPGTRLTVL.

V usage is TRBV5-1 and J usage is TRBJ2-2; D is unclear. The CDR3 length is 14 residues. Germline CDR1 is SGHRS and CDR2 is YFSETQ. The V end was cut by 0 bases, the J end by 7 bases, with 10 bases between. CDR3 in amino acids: CASSLGRPYGELFF. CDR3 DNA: TGCGCCAGCAGCTTGGGGCGGCCTTACGGGGAGCTGTTTTTT.

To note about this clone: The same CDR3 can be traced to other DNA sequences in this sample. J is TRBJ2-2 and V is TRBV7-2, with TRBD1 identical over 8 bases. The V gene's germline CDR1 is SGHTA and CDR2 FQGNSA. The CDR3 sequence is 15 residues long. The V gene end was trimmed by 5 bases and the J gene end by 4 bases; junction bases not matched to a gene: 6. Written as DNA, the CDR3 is TGTGCCAGCAGCGCCAGGGGGCAAGGCACCGGGGAGCTGTTTTTT. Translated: CASSARGQGTGELFF.

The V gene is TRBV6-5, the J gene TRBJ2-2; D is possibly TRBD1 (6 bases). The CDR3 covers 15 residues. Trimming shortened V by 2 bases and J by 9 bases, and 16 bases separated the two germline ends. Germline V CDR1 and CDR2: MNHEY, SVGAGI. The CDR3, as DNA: TGTGCCAGCAGTTACGACGCCTACAGGGTCCGGGAGCTGTTTTTT. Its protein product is CASSYDAYRVRELFF.

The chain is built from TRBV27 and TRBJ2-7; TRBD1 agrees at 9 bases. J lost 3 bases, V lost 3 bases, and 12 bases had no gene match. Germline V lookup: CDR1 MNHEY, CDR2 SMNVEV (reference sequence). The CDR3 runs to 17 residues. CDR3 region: CASSFGGQTGQGYEQYF. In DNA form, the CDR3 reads TGTGCCAGCAGTTTTGGTGGGCAGACGGGACAGGGCTACGAGCAGTACTTC.

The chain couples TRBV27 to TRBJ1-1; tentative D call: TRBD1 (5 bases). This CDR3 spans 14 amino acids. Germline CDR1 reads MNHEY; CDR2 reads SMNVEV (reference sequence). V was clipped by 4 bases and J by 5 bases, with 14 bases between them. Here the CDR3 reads CASSSGRVRTEAFF. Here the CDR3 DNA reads TGTGCCAGCAGTTCCGGCAGGGTGCGGACTGAAGCTTTCTTT.

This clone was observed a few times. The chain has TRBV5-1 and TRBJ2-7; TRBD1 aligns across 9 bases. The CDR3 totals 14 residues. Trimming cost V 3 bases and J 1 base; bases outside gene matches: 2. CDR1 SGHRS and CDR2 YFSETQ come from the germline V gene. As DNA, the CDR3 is TGCGCCAGCAGCTCGACAGGGGGTTCCTACGAGCAGTACTTC. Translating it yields CASSSTGGSYEQYF.

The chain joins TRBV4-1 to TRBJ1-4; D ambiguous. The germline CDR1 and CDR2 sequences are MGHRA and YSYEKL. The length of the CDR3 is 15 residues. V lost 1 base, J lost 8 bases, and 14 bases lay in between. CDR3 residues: CASSQGAPRGEKLFF. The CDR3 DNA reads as TGCGCCAGCAGCCAAGGAGCTCCCCGAGGGGAAAAACTGTTTTTT.